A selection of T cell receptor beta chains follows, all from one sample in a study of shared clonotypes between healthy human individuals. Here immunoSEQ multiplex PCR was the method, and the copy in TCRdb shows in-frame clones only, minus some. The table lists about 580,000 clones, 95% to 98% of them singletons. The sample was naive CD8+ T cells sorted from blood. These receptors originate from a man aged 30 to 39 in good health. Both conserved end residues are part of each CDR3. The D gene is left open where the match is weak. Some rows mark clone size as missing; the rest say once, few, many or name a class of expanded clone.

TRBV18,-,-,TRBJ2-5,CASSPPGRGETQYF,TGTGCCAGCTCACCACCGGGTCGCGGAGAGACCCAGTACTTC
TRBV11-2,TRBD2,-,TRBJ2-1,CASSERAGSDNEQFF,TGTGCCAGCAGCGAAAGAGCGGGATCGGACAATGAGCAGTTCTTC
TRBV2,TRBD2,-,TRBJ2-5,CASQGRERETQYF,TGTGCCAGCCAAGGGCGGGAGAGAGAGACCCAGTACTTC
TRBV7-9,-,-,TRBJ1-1,CASSLSTEAFF,TGTGCCAGCAGCTTGAGCACTGAAGCTTTCTTT
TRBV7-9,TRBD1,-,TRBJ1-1,CASSLGQGLVNTEAFF,TGTGCCAGCAGCCTAGGACAGGGCTTAGTGAACACTGAAGCTTTCTTT
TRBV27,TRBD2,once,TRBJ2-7,CASSPSGSVYEQYF,TGTGCCAGCAGCCCTAGCGGGAGTGTCTACGAGCAGTACTTC
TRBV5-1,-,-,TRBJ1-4,CASSFRSIGEKLFF,TGCGCCAGCAGCTTTAGGTCGATAGGTGAAAAACTGTTTTTT
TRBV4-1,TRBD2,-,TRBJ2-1,CASSGLTSGRLDEQFF,TGCGCCAGCAGTGGCTTGACTAGCGGGAGGCTGGATGAGCAGTTCTTC
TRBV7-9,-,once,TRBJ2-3,CASSPPLRDTQYF,TGTGCCAGCAGCCCCCCTCTACGAGATACGCAGTATTTT
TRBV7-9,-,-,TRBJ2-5,CASSLGVGEQETQYF,TGTGCCAGCAGCTTAGGGGTGGGGGAACAAGAGACCCAGTACTTC
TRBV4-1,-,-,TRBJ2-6,CASSQDSGANVLTF,TGCGCCAGCAGCCAAGATTCTGGGGCCAACGTCCTGACTTTC
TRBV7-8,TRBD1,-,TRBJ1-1,CASSVGQGYSEAFF,TGTGCCAGCAGCGTGGGACAGGGGTATTCTGAAGCTTTCTTT
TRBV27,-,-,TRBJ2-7,CASSLRGHHYEQYF,TGTGCCAGCAGTTTACGGGGGCATCACTACGAGCAGTACTTC
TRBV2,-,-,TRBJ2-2,CASTRDPGDTGELFF,TGTGCCAGCACCCGGGACCCTGGGGACACCGGGGAGCTGTTTTTT
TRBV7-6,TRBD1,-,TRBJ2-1,CASSLTKDRSVVGRDQFF,TGTGCCAGCAGCCTCACCAAGGACAGGTCCGTAGTAGGAAGAGACCAGTTCTTC
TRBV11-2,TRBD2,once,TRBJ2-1,CASSWGLAGRGNEQFF,TGTGCCAGCAGCTGGGGACTAGCGGGGAGGGGAAATGAGCAGTTCTTC
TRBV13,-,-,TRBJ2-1,CASSPPEEIEEQFF,TGTGCCAGCAGCCCCCCTGAAGAAATCGAGGAGCAGTTCTTC
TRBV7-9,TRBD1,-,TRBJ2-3,CASSLGAGTGFPEQYF,TGTGCCAGCAGCTTAGGGGCCGGGACAGGGTTCCCCGAACAGTATTTT
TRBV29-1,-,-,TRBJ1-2,CSVELAANYGYTF,TGCAGCGTTGAACTCGCGGCTAACTATGGCTACACCTTC
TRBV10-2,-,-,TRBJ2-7,CASGDYEQYF,TGCGCCAGTGGGGACTACGAGCAGTACTTC
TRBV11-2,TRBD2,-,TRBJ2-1,CASSSSLPGLAGDNEQFF,TGTGCCAGCAGCTCCTCACTTCCGGGACTAGCGGGGGACAATGAGCAGTTCTTC
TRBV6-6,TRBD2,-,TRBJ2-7,CASRKLAGGSSYEQYF,TGTGCCAGCAGAAAGTTGGCGGGAGGGAGCTCCTACGAGCAGTACTTC
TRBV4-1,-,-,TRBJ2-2,CASSPSKAGELFF,TGCGCCAGCAGCCCTTCGAAGGCCGGGGAGCTGTTTTTT
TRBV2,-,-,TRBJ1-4,CASSPAGSNEKLFF,TGTGCCAGCAGTCCTGCCGGAAGTAATGAAAAACTGTTTTTT
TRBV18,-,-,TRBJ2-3,CASSPPEGSTDTQYF,TGTGCCAGCTCACCACCGGAAGGCAGCACAGATACGCAGTATTTT
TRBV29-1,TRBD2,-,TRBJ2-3,CSVDSSGVADTQYF,TGCAGCGTCGACTCTAGCGGTGTCGCGGATACGCAGTATTTT
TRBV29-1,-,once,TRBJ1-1,CSTTGGTEAFF,TGCAGCACAACAGGAGGCACTGAAGCTTTCTTT
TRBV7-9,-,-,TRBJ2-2,CASSPWVRSNTGELFF,TGTGCCAGCAGCCCCTGGGTGCGGTCGAACACCGGGGAGCTGTTTTTT
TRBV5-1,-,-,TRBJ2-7,CASSFDPTRSLYEQYF,TGCGCCAGCAGTTTTGACCCTACACGGTCCCTTTACGAGCAGTACTTC
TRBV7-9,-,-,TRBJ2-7,CASSSREKGGINEQYF,TGTGCCAGCAGCTCGCGGGAGAAGGGGGGCATAAACGAGCAGTACTTC
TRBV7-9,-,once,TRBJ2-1,CASSSSFLDYNEQFF,TGTGCCAGCAGCTCTAGTTTCCTTGATTACAATGAGCAGTTCTTC
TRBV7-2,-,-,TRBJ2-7,CASSAGGTANEQYF,TGTGCCAGCAGCGCAGGGGGGACCGCCAACGAGCAGTACTTC
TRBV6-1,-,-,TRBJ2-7,CASSVRVLGMQDEQYF,TGTGCCAGCAGTGTAAGGGTCTTGGGGATGCAGGACGAGCAGTACTTC
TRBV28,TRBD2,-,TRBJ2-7,CASSFSSGSMYEQYF,TGTGCCAGCAGTTTTTCTAGCGGGAGTATGTACGAGCAGTACTTC
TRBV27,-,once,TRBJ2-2,CASSLSLGGMSGELFF,TGTGCCAGCAGCCTATCTCTAGGGGGTATGTCCGGGGAGCTGTTTTTT
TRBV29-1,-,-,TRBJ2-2,CSVESGTGELFF,TGCAGCGTTGAATCTGGGACCGGGGAGCTGTTTTTT
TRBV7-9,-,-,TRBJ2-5,CASSSKEHPETQYF,TGTGCCAGCAGCTCAAAGGAGCATCCGGAGACCCAGTACTTC
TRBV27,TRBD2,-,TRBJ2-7,CASSHGTSDEQYF,TGTGCCAGCAGCCACGGGACTAGCGACGAGCAGTACTTC
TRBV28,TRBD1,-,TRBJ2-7,CASSPTGTGSSYEQYF,TGTGCCAGCAGTCCTACCGGGACAGGCAGCTCCTACGAGCAGTACTTC
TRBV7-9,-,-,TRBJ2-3,CASPGPTDTQYF,TGTGCCAGCCCTGGACCGACAGATACGCAGTATTTT
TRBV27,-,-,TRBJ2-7,CASSLSAATGPYEQYF,TGTGCCAGCAGTTTATCCGCAGCGACAGGCCCCTACGAGCAGTACTTC
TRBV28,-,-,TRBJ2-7,CASSPLSSYEQYF,TGTGCCAGCAGTCCCTTGAGCTCCTACGAGCAGTACTTC
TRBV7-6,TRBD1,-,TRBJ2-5,CASSTGTGPGTQYF,TGTGCCAGCAGCACTGGGACAGGTCCAGGGACCCAGTACTTC
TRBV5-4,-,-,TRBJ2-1,CASSLWDTRYNEQFF,TGTGCCAGCAGCTTGTGGGACACACGATACAATGAGCAGTTCTTC
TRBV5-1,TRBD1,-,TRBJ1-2,CASSLGQGNYGYTF,TGCGCCAGCAGCCTCGGACAGGGAAACTATGGCTACACCTTC
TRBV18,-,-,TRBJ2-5,CASSPRPGRETQYF,TGTGCCAGCTCACCACGGCCGGGGCGGGAGACCCAGTACTTC
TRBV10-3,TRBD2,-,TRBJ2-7,CATGGGDYEQYF,TGTGCCACTGGGGGGGGAGACTACGAGCAGTACTTC
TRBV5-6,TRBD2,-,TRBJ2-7,CASSSLRGSGSSYEQYF,TGTGCCAGCAGCTCGCTTAGGGGTAGCGGGAGCTCCTACGAGCAGTACTTC
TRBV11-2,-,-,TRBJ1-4,CASSSNEKLFF,TGTGCCAGCAGCTCGAATGAAAAACTGTTTTTT
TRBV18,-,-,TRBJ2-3,CASSTFRDSSTDTQYF,TGTGCCAGCTCAACATTCCGGGACTCTAGCACAGATACGCAGTATTTT
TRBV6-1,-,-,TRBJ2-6,CASRTGPSGANVLTF,TGTGCCAGCAGAACAGGGCCCTCTGGGGCCAACGTCCTGACTTTC
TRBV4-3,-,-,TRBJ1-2,CASSQELEPNYGYTF,TGCGCCAGCAGCCAAGAACTGGAGCCTAACTATGGCTACACCTTC
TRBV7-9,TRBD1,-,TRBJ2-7,CASSSDRGYEQYF,TGTGCCAGCAGCTCGGACAGGGGCTACGAGCAGTACTTC